This T cell receptor beta chain stems from a study of T cells after yellow fever vaccination. TCRdb used MiXCR to reprocess the 5' RACE reads, holding one entry per CDR3 protein. The repertoire has around 250,000 distinct CDR3 sequences, 6.9% of them found once; the top ten carry around 0.9%. This clonotype was detected a few times. This TCR derives from a man aged 30 to 45 who received the YFV17D yellow fever vaccine. The material sequenced was CD4+ T cells sorted from PBMCs, taken 15 days after the yellow fever booster vaccination.

This CDR3 reads CSANHPGRNSYEQYF. CDR3 nucleotide sequence: TGCAGTGCTAATCACCCGGGGCGCAACTCCTACGAGCAGTACTTC. This chain connects TRBV20-1 to TRBJ2-7; D assignment may be TRBD1 or TRBD2 (5 bases each). The CDR3 totals 15 residues. Germline assignment: CDR1 DFQATT and CDR2 SNEGSKA (reference sequence). V lost 4 bases and J lost 0, with 16 bases in between.